This T cell receptor beta chain was retrieved from a study of glioma-infiltrating T cells after dendritic cell vaccination. About the research overall: Patients had newly diagnosed or recurrent glioblastoma and received dendritic cell vaccines. At biweekly intervals, patients got three intradermal dendritic cell vaccine injections. Autologous tumor lysate-pulsed dendritic cell vaccination was given between about 2002 and 2012.

Profiled with immunoSEQ multiplex PCR; TCRdb holds only in-frame clones, not every one. The sample yields more than 60,000 clones, 75% to 90% seen once. None of the glioblastoma patients had an isocitrate dehydrogenase mutation. CDR1 SEHNR and CDR2 FQNEAQ come from the germline V gene (reference sequence). The CDR3 sequence is 15 residues long. V lost 7 bases, J lost 2 bases, and 17 bases lay in between. The receptor was derived from a human donor with glioblastoma. The input for sequencing was blood, taken before dendritic cell vaccination. This sequence joins TRBV7-9 and TRBJ1-2; tentatively, D is TRBD1 (5 bases). CDR3 loop: CASTLIGARNYGYTF. The CDR3 DNA sequence: TGTGCCAGCACCCTTATAGGGGCCCGGAACTATGGCTACACCTTC.